Here is one T cell receptor (beta chain) with its context. Its antigen remains unknown. In germline, CDR1 is SGHNT, CDR2 YYREEE (reference sequence). The CDR3 runs 12 residues. Trimming cost V 4 bases and J 7 bases; bases outside gene matches: 2. These data belong to a study of T cells in tumors after PD-1 blockade. Study-level points and caveats: Around 45% of tumor TCR clonotypes were also found in blood. In squamous cell carcinoma, 40% to 50% of expanded exhausted clones were novel versus around 31% of other expanded CD8+ clones.

Produced via immunoSEQ multiplex PCR; TCRdb's table is partial and in-frame only. The repertoire has about 15,000 clones, around two thirds of them found once; the top ten carry about 31%. Patients received pembrolizumab 200 mg every 3 weeks or cemiplimab 350 mg every 2 weeks. On average, squamous cell carcinoma was sampled 31 days after treatment began. The V gene is TRBV5-4, the J gene TRBJ2-4; TRBD2 aligns across 7 bases. The sequenced sample was tumor tissue, obtained after anti-PD-1 treatment. The TCR was taken from a human donor with cutaneous squamous cell carcinoma. The CDR3 coding sequence is TGTGCCAGCAGCCTCGGGGGGAACATTCAGTACTTC. Amino acids: CASSLGGNIQYF.